Presented here are 28 T cell receptor beta chains from one specimen sequenced in a study of vaccination effects on CD4 cells after COVID-19. Their cognate antigens are unknown. Here immunoSEQ multiplex PCR was the method, and the copy in TCRdb shows in-frame clones only, minus some. The repertoire consists of roughly 71,000 clones, with under 85% occurring once and the leading ten covering approximately 0.95%. ViraFEST used viral peptide pools to expand antigen-specific CD4+ T cells before sequencing. When 10 to 11 days of culture had elapsed, CD4+ T cells were isolated. As their vaccination, participants received two doses of either BNT162b2 or mRNA-1273. The specimen comprised CD4+ T cells from PBMCs cultured with HCoV-OC43 spike peptides, sampled after COVID-19 vaccination. The subset was: HCoV-OC43 spike overlapping peptide pool stimulation. All receptors come from a human donor who received a COVID-19 vaccine.

The V call is TRBV6-5, the J call TRBJ1-2; D remains ambiguous. The CDR3 totals 14 residues. The V end lost 0 bases, the J end lost 4 bases, and 9 bases lay between the germline ends. Germline V lookup: CDR1 MNHEY, CDR2 SVGAGI. The CDR3 reads CASSYSGGLYGYTF. CDR3 DNA: TGTGCCAGCAGTTACTCGGGCGGCCTCTATGGCTACACCTTC.

The J gene is TRBJ1-1, the V gene TRBV5-1; the match to TRBD1 covers 9 bases. The V segment lost 1 base and the J segment 7 bases; nucleotides outside the gene matches: 23. Germline CDR1 reads SGHRS; CDR2 reads YFSETQ. The CDR3 is 20 amino acids. CDR3 amino acids: CASSLLPPLGQGMIRVEAFF. In DNA form, the CDR3 reads TGCGCCAGCAGCTTGCTGCCTCCGTTGGGACAGGGTATGATCAGGGTTGAAGCTTTCTTT.

The gene calls are TRBV12-3 or TRBV12-4 and TRBJ1-2; tentatively, D is TRBD1 (5 bases). Trimming stripped 3 bases from V and 7 bases from J, with 9 bases between. CDR3 length equals 12 residues. The CDR3 sequence is CASSFGRGGYTF. The CDR3 nucleotides read TGTGCCAGCAGTTTTGGGAGGGGTGGCTACACCTTC.

The chain recombines TRBV5-1 with TRBJ1-3, with D tentatively TRBD1 (5 bases). The germline V gene has CDR1 SGHRS and CDR2 YFSETQ. V was shortened by 4 bases and J by 0 bases, with 14 bases between the two germline ends. The CDR3 spans 16 residues. CDR3 residues: CASSPDSDSSGNTIYF. CDR3 in DNA: TGCGCCAGCAGCCCCGACAGCGACTCCTCTGGAAACACCATATATTTT.

This chain connects TRBV28 to TRBJ2-2; 7 nucleotides agree with TRBD1. CDR1 MDHEN and CDR2 SYDVKM come from the germline V gene. J lost 1 base, V lost 8 bases, and 4 bases had no gene match. This CDR3 is 14 amino acids long. The CDR3 DNA is TGTGCCAGCCAAGCAGGGGGGAACACCGGGGAGCTGTTTTTT. Protein sequence: CASQAGGNTGELFF. The whole variable domain, filled in from reference TRBV28 and TRBJ2-2, reads DVKVTQSSRYLVKRTGEKVFLECVQDMDHENMFWYRQDPGLGLRLIYFSYDVKMKEKGDIPEGYSVSREKKERFSLILESASTNQTSMYLCASQAGGNTGELFFGEGSRLTVL.

This chain links TRBV19 with TRBJ2-6, with D perhaps matching TRBD2 (5 bases). CDR1 and CDR2 (germline): LNHDA, SQIVND (reference sequence). This CDR3 contains 16 residues. Trimming cost V 7 bases and J 0 bases, with 13 bases left between them. The CDR3 nucleotides are TGTGCCAGTACCTCCAATGCGGGCTCTGGGGCCAACGTCCTGACTTTC. Translating it yields CASTSNAGSGANVLTF.

The chain carries TRBV10-3 and TRBJ2-5; 7 bases match TRBD1. The V and J ends lost 0 bases and 4 bases, in that order; junction bases with no gene match: 17. This CDR3 spans 19 amino acids. CDR1 and CDR2 from the germline V gene are ENHRY and SYGVKD. The CDR3 DNA reads as TGTGCCATCAGTGAGTCGCAGGGAAATACAGGGGTGGCAAGAGAGACCCAGTACTTC. As protein: CAISESQGNTGVARETQYF.

The chain recombines TRBV18 with TRBJ1-2; possibly TRBD1 for D (6 bases). Per the germline V gene, CDR1 is KGHSH and CDR2 is LQKENI. Trimming left V 2 bases short and J 2 bases short, with 18 bases between. The CDR3 covers 17 residues. The CDR3 bases are TGTGCCAGCTCACCAAAGGTTCTGGACAGCCCCAACTATGGCTACACCTTC. This sequence encodes CASSPKVLDSPNYGYTF.

This clone has more than one count but fewer than ten. This chain joins TRBV3-1 (or the pseudogene TRBV3-2) and TRBJ1-5, with D unclear. V was clipped by 4 bases and J by 0 bases, with 7 bases between them. This CDR3 region has 14 residues. Germline-derived CDR1 and CDR2 are LGHDT and YNNKEL (reference sequence). This chain's CDR3 is CASSPTSSNQPQHF. CDR3 nucleotides: TGTGCCAGCAGCCCGACAAGTAGCAATCAGCCCCAGCATTTT.

The chain employs TRBV7-8 and TRBJ1-5; 9 positions match TRBD1. The CDR3 spans 16 residues. V gave up 4 bases and J gave up 1 base; unmatched junction bases: 5. Germline V gene lookup returns CDR1 SGHVS and CDR2 FQNEAQ. The CDR3 loop reads CASSWKQGASNQPQHF. CDR3 coding DNA: TGTGCCAGCAGCTGGAAACAGGGGGCGAGCAATCAGCCCCAGCATTTT.

The chain uses TRBV11-2 and TRBJ1-2; no firm D call. CDR1 and CDR2 from the germline V gene are SGHAT and FQNNGV. The ends were cut back, 2 bases at V and 2 bases at J, with 9 bases in the middle. This CDR3 comprises 14 residues. CDR3 loop: CASSLLAENYGYTF. CDR3 bases: TGTGCCAGCAGCTTATTAGCCGAGAACTATGGCTACACCTTC.

This clone was counted between two and nine times. The chain couples TRBV18 to TRBJ1-6; perhaps TRBD1 as D (5 bases). Germline-derived CDR1 and CDR2 are KGHSH and LQKENI. V was cut by 3 bases and J by 14 bases, with 14 bases left in between. The CDR3 contains 13 residues. The CDR3 protein is CASSPDDGAALHF. CDR3 DNA: TGTGCCAGCTCACCTGATGACGGGGCGGCCCTCCACTTT.

The rearrangement links TRBV5-1 to TRBJ1-4, with D tentatively TRBD1 (6 bases). From germline, CDR1 is SGHRS and CDR2 YFSETQ. The ends were cut back, 4 bases at V and 7 bases at J, with 26 bases in the middle. The CDR3 has 18 amino acids. CDR3 in DNA: TGCGCCAGCAGCCCATTTGGGGCAGGGGTGACTTTATTTGAAAAACTGTTTTTT. Its translation is CASSPFGAGVTLFEKLFF.

This chain links TRBV11-2 with TRBJ2-3; maybe TRBD1 (6 bases). This CDR3 comprises 18 residues. Germline V gene sequence: CDR1 SGHAT, CDR2 FQNNGV. V gave up 3 bases and J gave up 3 bases, with 22 bases separating them. The CDR3 nucleotides are TGTGCCAGCAGCTTCTACCCTAGTGGGGCAGGGGAAACAGATACGCAGTATTTT. It encodes CASSFYPSGAGETDTQYF. Variable domain in full (rest from reference TRBV11-2 and TRBJ2-3): EAGVAQSPRYKIIEKRQSVAFWCNPISGHATLYWYQQILGQGPKLLIQFQNNGVVDDSQLPKDRFSAERLKGVDSTLKIQPAKLEDSAVYLCASSFYPSGAGETDTQYFGPGTRLTVL.

J is TRBJ2-3 and V is TRBV18; D is uncertain. This CDR3 contains 13 residues. V lost 3 bases to trimming and J lost 3 bases, with 7 bases between them. Germline values: CDR1 KGHSH, CDR2 LQKENI. The CDR3 nucleotides are TGTGCCAGCTCACCCCGATTAACAGATACGCAGTATTTT. Translating gives CASSPRLTDTQYF.

The chain employs TRBV2 and TRBJ1-1; D not resolved. The CDR3 has 13 residues. V gave up 6 bases and J gave up 0 bases, with 8 bases separating them. Germline V lookup: CDR1 SNHLY, CDR2 FYNNEI. The CDR3 nucleotides read TGTGCCAGCAGCAGTTCGGTGAACACTGAAGCTTTCTTT. Protein: CASSSSVNTEAFF.

V usage is TRBV29-1 and J usage is TRBJ2-3; D may be TRBD1 or TRBD2 (5 bases each). CDR3 length: 12 amino acids. From germline, CDR1 is SQVTM and CDR2 ANQGSEA. The germline V and J ends were trimmed by 4 bases and 6 bases, with 11 bases remaining between them. The CDR3 bases are TGCAGCGTTGTGTGGGACGCGGATACGCAGTATTTT. It specifies CSVVWDADTQYF.

J is TRBJ1-4 and V is TRBV18; D unresolved. Trimming cost V 3 bases and J 6 bases, with 17 bases left between them. CDR3 length equals 16 residues. Germline CDR1 and CDR2: KGHSH and LQKENI. The CDR3 sequence: CASSPSPTNYYEKLFF. DNA for the CDR3: TGTGCCAGCTCACCCTCTCCGACAAACTATTATGAAAAACTGTTTTTT.

This chain uses TRBV4-1 with TRBJ1-5; a possible D gene is TRBD1 (5 bases). Germline loops: CDR1 MGHRA, CDR2 YSYEKL. V gave up 2 bases and J gave up 3 bases, with 8 bases separating them. This CDR3 has 14 amino acids. This chain's CDR3 is CASSQQGLNQPQHF. The CDR3 region has the DNA TGCGCCAGCAGCCAACAGGGCCTCAATCAGCCCCAGCATTTT.

The chain carries TRBV6-5 and TRBJ1-5, with D unclear. The germline V and J ends were trimmed by 7 bases and 4 bases, with 14 bases remaining between them. Germline assignment: CDR1 MNHEY and CDR2 SVGAGI. The CDR3 is 14 amino acids. The CDR3 protein is CASTFGLGNQPQHF. CDR3 DNA: TGTGCCAGCACGTTCGGGCTGGGGAATCAGCCCCAGCATTTT.

The V call is TRBV18, the J call TRBJ1-5; no firm D call. Germline V gives CDR1 KGHSH, CDR2 LQKENI. The CDR3 spans 14 residues. V lost 2 bases and J 3 bases, leaving 8 bases between the germline ends. The CDR3 bases are TGTGCCAGCTCACCATATAGGGACAATCAGCCCCAGCATTTT. Translation: CASSPYRDNQPQHF.

The gene calls are TRBV6-5 and TRBJ1-2; 9 nucleotides agree with TRBD1. The germline CDR1 and CDR2 sequences are MNHEY and SVGAGI. The CDR3 sequence is 15 residues long. V was clipped by 5 bases and J by 8 bases; unmatched bases: 12. In DNA, the CDR3 is TGTGCCAGCAGTCCCGGGACAGGGAGGGCTGTAGGCTACACCTTC. Protein: CASSPGTGRAVGYTF.

The chain is built from TRBV25-1 and TRBJ1-1; D is unclear. The CDR3 totals 13 residues. From germline, CDR1 is MGHDK and CDR2 SYGVNS. Between the trimmed V and J ends, which lost 4 bases and 3 bases, there was a span of 9 bases. CDR3 in DNA: TGTGCCAGCAGTGGCGGGCTGTACACTGAAGCTTTCTTT. Encoded protein: CASSGGLYTEAFF.

The chain joins TRBV23-1 to TRBJ1-3; tentatively, D is TRBD1 (6 bases). TRBV23-1 is classed as an ORF, of uncertain function. The CDR3 is made up of 14 amino acids. The germline V and J ends were trimmed by 11 bases and 0 bases, with 14 bases remaining between them. The CDR3 coding sequence is TGCGCCGGGAGAAGGGGGTACTCTGGAAACACCATATATTTT. It is translated as CAGRRGYSGNTIYF.

The chain has TRBV4-3 and TRBJ1-5; D ambiguous. The CDR3 length is 16 residues. Germline V lookup: CDR1 LGHNA, CDR2 YSLEER. V lost 0 bases and J lost 7, with 16 bases in between. The CDR3 here is CASSQERLDRLQPQHF. As DNA, the CDR3 is TGCGCCAGCAGCCAAGAGAGACTCGATCGGCTGCAGCCCCAGCATTTT.

The chain uses TRBV18 and TRBJ2-2; D remains ambiguous. The CDR3 has 14 residues. Germline CDR1 is KGHSH and CDR2 is LQKENI. V lost 2 bases and J 4 bases, leaving 8 bases between the germline ends. The CDR3: CASSPLGSTGELFF. Written as DNA, the CDR3 is TGTGCCAGCTCACCATTGGGGTCCACCGGGGAGCTGTTTTTT.

The V and J genes are TRBV7-2 and TRBJ1-1, with unresolved D. V was cut by 3 bases and J by 5 bases, with 10 bases left in between. The CDR3 has 13 residues. Germline lookup yields CDR1 SGHTA and CDR2 FQGNSA. The CDR3 DNA sequence: TGTGCCAGCAGCTTTGATAGGGAAACTGAAGCTTTCTTT. Protein: CASSFDRETEAFF. Looking up the rest from reference TRBV7-2 and TRBJ1-1 gives the full variable domain: GAGVSQSPSNKVTEKGKDVELRCDPISGHTALYWYRQSLGQGLEFLIYFQGNSAPDKSGLPSDRFSAERTGGSVSTLTIQRTQQEDSAVYLCASSFDRETEAFFGQGTRLTVV.

The CDR3 protein is CASKEASSGNTIYF. In nucleotides, the CDR3 is TGTGCCAGCAAGGAGGCGAGCTCTGGAAACACCATATATTTT. The chain has TRBV27 and TRBJ1-3, with D hard to call. Germline V gene data show CDR1 as MNHEY and CDR2 as SMNVEV (reference sequence). V dropped 7 bases and J dropped 0 bases, with 10 bases sitting between them. The CDR3 length is 14 residues.